These T cell receptor beta chains were read from a single sample in a study of PD-L1 blockade in urothelial cancer. Profiling relied on immunoSEQ multiplex PCR, and the TCRdb table lists in-frame clones only, not all of them. The data contain 38,000 or so clones, about 86% of them singletons. The sequenced sample was PBMCs, obtained around atezolizumab (anti-PD-L1) treatment. These receptors were taken from a man aged 60 to 69 with urothelial cancer. CDR3s include the opening cysteine and the closing phenylalanine or tryptophan. A D gene is named only where the DNA matches it firmly. Size values are once, few and many counts, or a class for expanded clones, and some rows have none.

v_gene: TRBV5-6; j_gene: TRBJ2-1; abundance: NA; d_gene: NA; CDR3nt: TGTGCCAGCAGCTTTAGGACTAGTGGCAGGGGTGAGCAGTTCTTC; CDR3aa: CASSFRTSGRGEQFF
v_gene: TRBV4-2; j_gene: TRBJ1-5; abundance: NA; d_gene: NA; CDR3nt: TGTGCCAGCAGCCCGGGAGGGGGAGGGAGTCGAAATCAGCCCCAGCATTTT; CDR3aa: CASSPGGGGSRNQPQHF
v_gene: TRBV28; j_gene: TRBJ2-2; abundance: NA; d_gene: TRBD2; CDR3nt: TGTGCCAGCAGTCAAGGGAGGGCCGGGGAGCTGTTTTTT; CDR3aa: CASSQGRAGELFF
v_gene: TRBV5-5; j_gene: TRBJ1-1; abundance: once; d_gene: NA; CDR3nt: TGTGCCAGCAGCCCCGCGGCAGGGGTGGGCATCGAAGCTTTCTTT; CDR3aa: CASSPAAGVGIEAFF
v_gene: TRBV2; j_gene: TRBJ1-2; abundance: NA; d_gene: TRBD1; CDR3nt: TGTGCCAGCAGGGGACAGGGGAACTATGGCTACACCTTC; CDR3aa: CASRGQGNYGYTF
v_gene: TRBV10-2; j_gene: TRBJ2-2; abundance: NA; d_gene: TRBD1; CDR3nt: TGCGCCAGCAGTGAACCGGGACAGGGAGCCGGGGAGCTGTTTTTT; CDR3aa: CASSEPGQGAGELFF
v_gene: TRBV19; j_gene: TRBJ2-3; abundance: NA; d_gene: NA; CDR3nt: TGTGCCAGCCCTCCAGCTGGACTTGGGAGCACAGATACGCAGTATTTT; CDR3aa: CASPPAGLGSTDTQYF
v_gene: TRBV28; j_gene: TRBJ2-1; abundance: few; d_gene: TRBD1; CDR3nt: TGTGCCAGCAGTTCCAATCGACAGGGCTCCTACAATGAGCAGTTCTTC; CDR3aa: CASSSNRQGSYNEQFF
v_gene: TRBV28; j_gene: TRBJ2-3; abundance: NA; d_gene: TRBD2; CDR3nt: TGTGCCAGCAGCCGGTCGACTAGCGGGACAGCAGATACGCAGTATTTT; CDR3aa: CASSRSTSGTADTQYF
v_gene: TRBV5-1; j_gene: TRBJ2-2; abundance: NA; d_gene: TRBD1; CDR3nt: TGCGCCAGCAGCACACAGGGGCGGAACACCGGGGAGCTGTTTTTT; CDR3aa: CASSTQGRNTGELFF
v_gene: TRBV11-2; j_gene: TRBJ1-5; abundance: NA; d_gene: NA; CDR3nt: TGTGCCAGCAGCTTAGATGGGGCGCTTAGCAATCAGCCCCAGCATTTT; CDR3aa: CASSLDGALSNQPQHF
v_gene: TRBV5-1; j_gene: TRBJ2-2; abundance: NA; d_gene: TRBD1; CDR3nt: TGCGCCAGCAGACTGGACAGGGGGCCCAGCGGGGAGCTGTTTTTT; CDR3aa: CASRLDRGPSGELFF
v_gene: TRBV5-4; j_gene: TRBJ2-5; abundance: NA; d_gene: NA; CDR3nt: TGTGCCAGCAGCCCTCGCGGGGAGACCCAGTACTTC; CDR3aa: CASSPRGETQYF
v_gene: TRBV10-2; j_gene: TRBJ2-2; abundance: once; d_gene: NA; CDR3nt: TGCGCCAGCAGTGAGAGGGGGGGGTCGAGCACCGGGGAGCTGTTTTTT; CDR3aa: CASSERGGSSTGELFF
v_gene: TRBV2; j_gene: TRBJ1-2; abundance: NA; d_gene: TRBD1; CDR3nt: TGTGCCAGCAGTGAGGACAGGGATATCTATGGCTACACCTTC; CDR3aa: CASSEDRDIYGYTF
v_gene: TRBV7-8; j_gene: TRBJ1-1; abundance: few; d_gene: NA; CDR3nt: TGTGCCAGCAGCTTACAGGGGAACACTGAAGCTTTCTTT; CDR3aa: CASSLQGNTEAFF
v_gene: TRBV25-1; j_gene: TRBJ2-2; abundance: NA; d_gene: NA; CDR3nt: TGTGCCAGCAGTGAAGCAGGGGAAGGGATCGGGGAGCTGTTTTTT; CDR3aa: CASSEAGEGIGELFF
v_gene: TRBV5-1; j_gene: TRBJ2-5; abundance: NA; d_gene: NA; CDR3nt: TGCGCCAGCAGCTTGGGGCTGCTCCAAGAGACCCAGTACTTC; CDR3aa: CASSLGLLQETQYF
v_gene: TRBV11-3; j_gene: TRBJ2-7; abundance: NA; d_gene: NA; CDR3nt: TGTGCCAGCATCCGCTACGAGCAGTACTTC; CDR3aa: CASIRYEQYF
v_gene: TRBV5-4; j_gene: TRBJ2-5; abundance: NA; d_gene: TRBD1; CDR3nt: TGTGCCAGCAGCCGACAGGGTAGCGAGACCCAGTACTTC; CDR3aa: CASSRQGSETQYF
v_gene: TRBV5-4; j_gene: TRBJ1-1; abundance: NA; d_gene: TRBD1; CDR3nt: TGTGCCAGCAGACGGACAGGCGGTGAAGCTTTCTTT; CDR3aa: CASRRTGGEAFF
v_gene: TRBV30; j_gene: TRBJ2-1; abundance: once; d_gene: TRBD1; CDR3nt: TGTGCCTGGAGTTACACAGGGGGAAAAAGCTCCTACAATGAGCAGTTCTTC; CDR3aa: CAWSYTGGKSSYNEQFF
v_gene: TRBV10-2; j_gene: TRBJ2-3; abundance: NA; d_gene: NA; CDR3nt: TGCGCCAGCAGTGAGTCCAGGGCGTTCTCCGATACGCAGTATTTT; CDR3aa: CASSESRAFSDTQYF
v_gene: TRBV28; j_gene: TRBJ2-1; abundance: NA; d_gene: TRBD2; CDR3nt: TGTGCCAGCAGTCAAGCGGGAGGGCCCTACAATGAGCAGTTCTTC; CDR3aa: CASSQAGGPYNEQFF
v_gene: TRBV29-1; j_gene: TRBJ2-1; abundance: NA; d_gene: TRBD2; CDR3nt: TGCAGCGTGGGGGACTACATCGGTGAGCAGTTCTTC; CDR3aa: CSVGDYIGEQFF
v_gene: TRBV15; j_gene: TRBJ2-5; abundance: NA; d_gene: NA; CDR3nt: TGTGCCACCAGCAGAGATGAGGGTGAGACCCAGTACTTC; CDR3aa: CATSRDEGETQYF
v_gene: TRBV5-1; j_gene: TRBJ1-1; abundance: NA; d_gene: NA; CDR3nt: TGCGCCAGCAGCCCCCGGGGGGCCGCCGGCACTGAAGCTTTCTTT; CDR3aa: CASSPRGAAGTEAFF
v_gene: TRBV27; j_gene: TRBJ2-2; abundance: once; d_gene: NA; CDR3nt: TGTGCCAGCAGTCCATCAGGGTCCGGGGAGCTGTTTTTT; CDR3aa: CASSPSGSGELFF
v_gene: TRBV25-1; j_gene: TRBJ2-7; abundance: many; d_gene: NA; CDR3nt: TGTGCCAGCAGTGACTGGGACAACCTCTACGAGCAGTACTTC; CDR3aa: CASSDWDNLYEQYF
v_gene: TRBV5-5; j_gene: TRBJ1-1; abundance: NA; d_gene: NA; CDR3nt: TGTGCCAGCAGCTTCTCCCCAATGTCGGACACTGAAGCTTTCTTT; CDR3aa: CASSFSPMSDTEAFF
v_gene: TRBV9; j_gene: TRBJ2-7; abundance: NA; d_gene: NA; CDR3nt: TGTGCCAGCAGCCCGAGGGGGGGGTACGAGCAGTACTTC; CDR3aa: CASSPRGGYEQYF
v_gene: TRBV5-4; j_gene: TRBJ2-1; abundance: few; d_gene: TRBD2; CDR3nt: TGTGCCAGCAGCTCCACTAGCGGGAGATCGGATGAGCAGTTCTTC; CDR3aa: CASSSTSGRSDEQFF
v_gene: TRBV29-1; j_gene: TRBJ2-5; abundance: NA; d_gene: TRBD2; CDR3nt: TGCAGCGTTGAAGAGGGGACTAGCGGGAGGGGGGAGACCCAGTACTTC; CDR3aa: CSVEEGTSGRGETQYF
v_gene: TRBV6-1; j_gene: TRBJ1-2; abundance: once; d_gene: NA; CDR3nt: TGTGCCAGCGTACGAGAGACAGCGACAAACTATGGCTACACCTTC; CDR3aa: CASVRETATNYGYTF
v_gene: TRBV28; j_gene: TRBJ1-5; abundance: once; d_gene: NA; CDR3nt: TGTGCCAGCAGCTCGGGTAGATTCGCGGCGAGCAATCAGCCCCAGCATTTT; CDR3aa: CASSSGRFAASNQPQHF
v_gene: TRBV28; j_gene: TRBJ2-7; abundance: NA; d_gene: NA; CDR3nt: TGTGCCAGCAGTCCCCAATTAACAGGGACCTACGAGCAGTACTTC; CDR3aa: CASSPQLTGTYEQYF
v_gene: TRBV28; j_gene: TRBJ2-1; abundance: NA; d_gene: TRBD1; CDR3nt: TGTGCCAGCAGTTCAGACAGGGGGAGCGGGGTCACCTACAATGAGCAGTTCTTC; CDR3aa: CASSSDRGSGVTYNEQFF
v_gene: TRBV4-1; j_gene: TRBJ1-1; abundance: NA; d_gene: TRBD1; CDR3nt: TGCGCCAGCAGCCAAACCCCAGGGGGCGAAGCTTTCTTT; CDR3aa: CASSQTPGGEAFF
v_gene: TRBV9; j_gene: TRBJ2-7; abundance: NA; d_gene: TRBD2; CDR3nt: TGTGCCAGCAGCGAGAGGTCTAGCGGGAGTTACGAGCAGTACTTC; CDR3aa: CASSERSSGSYEQYF
v_gene: TRBV6-5; j_gene: TRBJ1-2; abundance: NA; d_gene: NA; CDR3nt: TGTGCCAGCAGTTACTCTTCAGTCTATGGCTACACCTTC; CDR3aa: CASSYSSVYGYTF
v_gene: TRBV27; j_gene: TRBJ2-1; abundance: NA; d_gene: NA; CDR3nt: TGTGCCAGCGCTTCGCGGGGCGGAACTAGCTCCTACAATGAGCAGTTCTTC; CDR3aa: CASASRGGTSSYNEQFF
v_gene: TRBV29-1; j_gene: TRBJ1-1; abundance: NA; d_gene: TRBD1; CDR3nt: TGCAGCGCCGGACAGGGAGGCTGGACGGCTGAAGCTTTCTTT; CDR3aa: CSAGQGGWTAEAFF
v_gene: TRBV2; j_gene: TRBJ2-2; abundance: NA; d_gene: TRBD1; CDR3nt: TGTGCCACCACCTACGGGACAGCAAACACCGGGGAGCTGTTTTTT; CDR3aa: CATTYGTANTGELFF
v_gene: TRBV11-2; j_gene: TRBJ1-4; abundance: NA; d_gene: TRBD1; CDR3nt: TGTGCCAGCAGCTTAATATTAACAGGGGGGGAAGAAAAACTGTTTTTT; CDR3aa: CASSLILTGGEEKLFF
v_gene: TRBV7-2; j_gene: TRBJ2-2; abundance: NA; d_gene: NA; CDR3nt: TGTGCCAGCAGCTTAGCACAGGGCCGCACCGGGGAGCTGTTTTTT; CDR3aa: CASSLAQGRTGELFF
v_gene: TRBV5-5; j_gene: TRBJ1-2; abundance: once; d_gene: NA; CDR3nt: TGTGCCAGCAGCTTGGGAGCCGGGGGGCCCTATGGCTACACCTTC; CDR3aa: CASSLGAGGPYGYTF
v_gene: TRBV14; j_gene: TRBJ2-2; abundance: NA; d_gene: NA; CDR3nt: TGTGCCAGCAGCCCACACACGAACACCGGGGAGCTGTTTTTT; CDR3aa: CASSPHTNTGELFF
v_gene: TRBV7-6; j_gene: TRBJ1-5; abundance: NA; d_gene: TRBD1; CDR3nt: TGTGCCAGCAGCTCGGGGACAGGGGGCCGAGGCAATCAGCCCCAGCATTTT; CDR3aa: CASSSGTGGRGNQPQHF
v_gene: TRBV14; j_gene: TRBJ1-1; abundance: NA; d_gene: NA; CDR3nt: TGTGCCAGCAGCCAACTGACCGCCGCTCCGGGTGAAGCTTTCTTT; CDR3aa: CASSQLTAAPGEAFF